This entry lists 14 T cell receptor beta chains sequenced from one sample in a study of human T cells and chemical hapten exposure. The time point was: patch test 2, 6 weeks after DPC sensitization. Treatment described: therapeutic diphenylcyclopropenone sensitization with weekly scalp DPC. TCRdb ran MiXCR on the RACE reads and lists one entry per CDR3 protein. This table has some 100,000 distinct CDR3 sequences, 7% to 10% appearing once. This specimen was whole blood, taken in connection with sensitization to the hapten diphenylcyclopropenone (DPC). Every receptor here comes from a woman aged 40 to 50 with alopecia areata. Some clones in this sample may be carry-over from other donors' samples.

This clonotype was detected only a few times. The V and J genes are TRBV7-9 and TRBJ1-1; TRBD1 matches 9 bases. The CDR3 has 16 amino acids. In germline, CDR1 is SEHNR, CDR2 FQNEAQ (reference sequence). The junction had 13 bases not matched to a gene; V was cut back by 5 bases and J by 6 bases. CDR3 nucleotide sequence: TGTGCCAGCAGCCCAACTTACAGGGGGCGAAGGGCTGAAGCTTTCTTT. Translated, it gives CASSPTYRGRRAEAFF.

Ten or more counts support this clonotype. This chain connects TRBV20-1 to TRBJ2-1, with 9 bases aligning to TRBD1. V lost 5 bases and J lost 6; bases outside the gene matches: 8. There are 14 residues in the CDR3. The V gene's germline CDR1 is DFQATT and CDR2 SNEGSKA (reference sequence). CDR3 bases: TGCAGTGCTGGGACCCGACAGGGGGTCAATGAGCAGTTCTTC. Translation: CSAGTRQGVNEQFF.

The genes are TRBV27 and TRBJ2-7; 7 nucleotides align to TRBD2. Germline CDR1 MNHEY, CDR2 SMNVEV (reference sequence). The J segment lost 6 bases and the V segment lost 6 bases, leaving 11 bases of the junction unmatched. This CDR3 has 14 residues. The DNA for the CDR3 is TGTGCCAGCAGCGGGGGACTATCCTCCCTCGAGCAGTACTTC. Protein: CASSGGLSSLEQYF.

This clonotype has a handful of counts. The V and J genes are TRBV29-1 and TRBJ2-1; TRBD2 agrees at 9 bases. V lost 6 bases, J lost 5 bases, and 11 bases stayed unmatched. The CDR3 length is 15 residues. Germline CDR1 is SQVTM and CDR2 is ANQGSEA. The CDR3 DNA reads as TGCAGCGTAGGCGGCGGGGCGGGAGGGGACAATGAGCAGTTCTTC. Amino acids: CSVGGGAGGDNEQFF.

In regard to this clonotype: Mismatch with germline at one junction end may stem from a read error. The rearrangement joins TRBV6-2 or TRBV6-3 to TRBJ2-2, with a tentative D call TRBD2 (5 bases). CDR3 length equals 14 residues. Germline-derived CDR1 and CDR2 are MNHEY and SVGEGT. The CDR3 sequence: CASSSNTDTGEPFF. The DNA of the CDR3 is TGTGCCAGCAGTTCGAACACTGACACCGGGGAGCCGTTTTTT.

This clonotype was recorded at least ten times. The rearrangement joins TRBV2 to TRBJ2-5, with 10 bases aligning to TRBD2. With V trimmed by 6 bases and J by 4 bases, 5 bases remained unmatched. The CDR3 extends over 14 amino acids. The germline gives CDR1 SNHLY, CDR2 FYNNEI. CDR3 in DNA: TGTGCCAGCAGGATAGCGGGAGGTTCAGAGACCCAGTACTTC. It specifies CASRIAGGSETQYF.

This clonotype was detected ten times or more. This chain joins TRBV6-2 or TRBV6-3 and TRBJ2-1; 7 bases are shared with TRBD2. The trim removed 5 bases at V and 4 bases at J, leaving 8 bases unmatched. CDR1 and CDR2 (germline): MNHEY, SVGEGT. This CDR3 region has 15 residues. The DNA of the CDR3 is TGTGCCAGCAGTCCCGGGACTATGGGGTACAATGAGCAGTTCTTC. It codes for CASSPGTMGYNEQFF.

In this sample, this clonotype turned up many times. This chain joins TRBV6-1 and TRBJ2-2; TRBD2 matches at 12 bases. Germline V gene data show CDR1 as MNHNS and CDR2 as SASEGT. This CDR3 is 16 amino acids long. The junction had 2 bases not matched to a gene; V was cut back by 2 bases and J by 4 bases. CDR3 in DNA: TGTGCCAGCAGTGAAAGACTAGCGGGGGCCACCGGGGAGCTGTTTTTT. This translates into CASSERLAGATGELFF.

This clonotype was counted a few times. V gene TRBV5-1 combines with J gene TRBJ2-3; 8 positions agree with TRBD2. The CDR3 extends over 16 amino acids. V lost 0 bases and J lost 2; bases outside the gene matches: 5. Germline V lookup: CDR1 SGHRS, CDR2 YFSETQ. The CDR3 DNA follows: TGCGCCAGCAGCTTGGGAGTTAGCGGGGACACAGATACGCAGTATTTT. Protein: CASSLGVSGDTDTQYF.

The rearrangement uses TRBV11-1 and TRBJ2-7; 7 positions match TRBD2. The CDR3 loop spans 15 amino acids. V dropped 5 bases and J dropped 3; count of bases not matched to a gene: 10. Germline CDR1 reads SGHAT; CDR2 reads FQDESV (reference sequence). CDR3 DNA sequence: TGTGCCAGCAGCACAAGTAGCGGGCTCCTCTACGAGCAGTACTTC. Amino acid sequence: CASSTSSGLLYEQYF.

The chain couples TRBV29-1 to TRBJ1-1, with 7 nucleotides matching TRBD1. With 5 bases clipped from V and 6 bases from J, the junction kept 6 bases outside the gene matches. The CDR3 sequence is 12 residues long. Germline V CDR1 and CDR2: SQVTM, ANQGSEA. CDR3 protein: CSVRSQGPEAFF. As DNA, the CDR3 is TGCAGCGTTCGATCACAGGGGCCTGAAGCTTTCTTT. Using reference TRBV29-1 and TRBJ1-1 for the parts outside the CDR3, the full variable domain is SAVISQKPSRDICQRGTSLTIQCQVDSQVTMMFWYRQQPGQSLTLIATANQGSEATYESGFVIDKFPISRPNLTFSTLTVSNMSPEDSSIYLCSVRSQGPEAFFGQGTRLTVV.

This clonotype was counted only a few times. J is TRBJ1-2 and V is TRBV27; 11 bases align to TRBD1. There are 15 residues in the CDR3. V was pared by 3 bases and J by 7 bases, with 7 bases of the junction left unmatched. Germline V gives CDR1 MNHEY, CDR2 SMNVEV (reference sequence). In nucleotides, the CDR3 is TGTGCCAGCAGTTTCCACGGACAGGGGGCGGGTGGCTACACCTTC. Translated, it gives CASSFHGQGAGGYTF.

This clonotype was picked up many times. The chain employs TRBV2 and TRBJ1-2, with a weak D call TRBD1 (5 bases). This CDR3 contains 14 residues. CDR1 is SNHLY, CDR2 FYNNEI, per germline. V shed 4 bases and J shed 0 bases, with 9 bases lying between them. The CDR3 here is CASSALQANYGYTF. Here the CDR3 DNA reads TGTGCCAGCAGTGCCCTACAGGCTAACTATGGCTACACCTTC.

Ten or more counts support this clonotype. V and J are TRBV7-9 and TRBJ1-1, with D hard to call. Germline lookup yields CDR1 SEHNR and CDR2 FQNEAQ (reference sequence). V lost 1 base, J lost 7 bases, and 7 bases lay in between. This CDR3 is 12 amino acids long. The CDR3 sequence is CASSLELGEAFF. The CDR3 nucleotides are TGTGCCAGCAGCTTAGAGTTGGGTGAAGCTTTCTTT.